This is a list of T cell receptor beta chains from one sample in a study of blood T cell repertoires in COVID-19. Assay used: immunoSEQ multiplex PCR; TCRdb lists only in-frame clones, some missing. The data show under 150,000 clones, with 70% to 90% seen just once and around 13% held by the top ten. Material for sequencing was peripheral blood. Receptors were obtained from a human donor in a cohort sampled during active COVID-19. Each CDR3 is given with its conserved first and last residue. A D gene is named only where the DNA matches it firmly. Only some rows state a clone size, as once, few, many or a class for expanded clones.

.	15	TRBJ2-3	TRBD2	TRBV9	CASSVVSGGTDTQYF	TGTGCCAGCAGCGTAGTGAGCGGGGGCACAGATACGCAGTATTTT
.	14	TRBJ2-5	TRBD2	TRBV19	CASSLPGGQETQYF	TGTGCCAGTAGTCTTCCGGGGGGACAAGAGACCCAGTACTTC
.	14	TRBJ2-2	.	TRBV27	CASRPRGDPGELFF	TGTGCCAGCAGGCCCCGGGGAGATCCCGGGGAGCTGTTTTTT
once	16	TRBJ2-3	.	TRBV5-4	CASSSLVIGATDTQYF	TGTGCCAGCAGCTCATTAGTAATAGGGGCCACAGATACGCAGTATTTT
few	15	TRBJ1-6	.	TRBV7-8	CASSRGDSYNSPLHF	TGTGCCAGCAGCCGAGGCGACTCCTATAATTCACCCCTCCACTTT
.	16	TRBJ1-2	TRBD1	TRBV3-1/TRBV3-2	CASSPGTAPFYYGYTF	TGTGCCAGCAGCCCGGGGACAGCTCCGTTCTACTATGGCTACACCTTC
.	16	TRBJ2-6	TRBD1	TRBV19	CASRDRLNSGANVLTF	TGTGCCAGCAGGGACAGACTAAACTCTGGGGCCAACGTCCTGACTTTC
.	14	TRBJ2-7	TRBD1	TRBV30	CAWSWTGTGGEQYF	TGTGCCTGGAGTTGGACCGGGACAGGGGGCGAGCAGTACTTC
.	15	TRBJ1-5	.	TRBV6-5	CASRALAGGNQPQHF	TGTGCCAGCAGGGCGCTTGCGGGGGGCAATCAGCCCCAGCATTTT
.	17	TRBJ2-2	TRBD2	TRBV4-2	CASSRTLAGESAGELFF	TGTGCCAGCAGCCGTACCTTAGCGGGGGAGTCGGCCGGGGAGCTGTTTTTT
once	16	TRBJ2-1	TRBD1	TRBV24-1	CATSDPGTGGRNEQFF	TGTGCCACCAGTGATCCCGGGACAGGGGGACGCAATGAGCAGTTCTTC
.	14	TRBJ1-1	.	TRBV30	CAWRLPGLNTEAFF	TGTGCCTGGAGATTGCCCGGTTTGAACACTGAAGCTTTCTTT
.	15	TRBJ2-1	TRBD2	TRBV4-2	CASSQDRGGLSEQFF	TGTGCCAGCAGCCAAGACCGGGGGGGCCTCAGTGAGCAGTTCTTC
.	13	TRBJ2-7	.	TRBV5-1	CASSLEQAEEQYF	TGCGCCAGCAGCTTGGAACAGGCTGAAGAGCAGTACTTC
.	14	TRBJ1-5	.	TRBV19	CASSPRHHNQPQHF	TGTGCCAGTAGTCCCCGACACCATAATCAGCCCCAGCATTTT
.	13	TRBJ1-6	.	TRBV6-5	CASNDHGGSPLHF	TGTGCCTCTAACGATCACGGGGGTTCACCCCTCCACTTT
.	14	TRBJ1-1	TRBD1	TRBV3-1/TRBV3-2	CASSQDMGQGKAFF	TGTGCCAGCAGCCAAGATATGGGACAGGGAAAAGCTTTCTTT
few	14	TRBJ1-3	.	TRBV7-6	CASIPDSPTEHHIF	TGTGCCAGCATTCCTGACAGCCCCACGGAACACCATATATTT
.	14	TRBJ1-1	.	TRBV6-6	CASSPRAGNTEAFF	TGTGCCAGCAGTCCCAGGGCTGGGAACACTGAAGCTTTCTTT
once	14	TRBJ1-2	TRBD1	TRBV27	CASTSRDSLYGYTF	TGTGCCAGCACCTCGAGGGACAGCCTGTATGGCTACACCTTC
.	17	TRBJ2-3	TRBD2	TRBV7-2	CASSLVWSSSGGKRALF	TGTGCCAGCAGCTTAGTTTGGAGCTCTAGCGGGGGCAAAAGGGCCCTATTT
.	15	TRBJ2-3	.	TRBV6-5	CASSFPAGATDTQYF	TGTGCCAGCAGTTTTCCGGCGGGGGCCACAGATACGCAGTATTTT
once	14	TRBJ2-3	TRBD1	TRBV2	CASSRDRGTDTQYF	TGTGCCAGCAGCCGGGACAGGGGGACAGATACGCAGTATTTT
.	23	TRBJ1-5	TRBD1	TRBV10-1	CASTRDRGLPRDRAGISNQPQHF	TGCGCCAGCACCCGGGACAGGGGCCTGCCAAGAGACCGAGCGGGGATAAGCAATCAGCCCCAGCATTTT
once	15	TRBJ2-3	TRBD2	TRBV6-5	CASSYSAGGADTQYF	TGTGCCAGCAGTTACTCGGCGGGGGGGGCAGATACGCAGTATTTT
.	14	TRBJ2-2	TRBD1	TRBV2	CASSLSGGRGELFF	TGTGCCAGCAGCTTGTCAGGGGGCCGGGGGGAGCTGTTTTTT
.	14	TRBJ1-1	.	TRBV4-1	CASSQDLADTEAFF	TGCGCCAGCAGCCAAGATCTTGCAGACACTGAAGCTTTCTTT
.	15	TRBJ1-1	.	TRBV19	CASSIAGGMNTEAFF	TGTGCCAGTAGTATCGCGGGAGGTATGAACACTGAAGCTTTCTTT
.	14	TRBJ1-2	TRBD1	TRBV29-1	CSVDPGTGGYGYTF	TGCAGCGTTGATCCTGGGACAGGTGGCTATGGCTACACCTTC
.	15	TRBJ1-1	TRBD1	TRBV2	CASSRDRGRMGEAFF	TGTGCCAGCAGTCGGGACAGGGGGCGAATGGGTGAAGCTTTCTTT
.	16	TRBJ1-2	.	TRBV9	CASSVDPRGAHYGYTF	TGTGCCAGCAGCGTAGATCCGCGGGGGGCTCACTATGGCTACACCTTC
.	18	TRBJ2-2	TRBD2	TRBV14	CASSQDGRTSGVTGELFF	TGTGCCAGCAGCCAAGATGGGCGGACTAGCGGGGTGACCGGGGAGCTGTTTTTT
.	15	TRBJ2-3	.	TRBV18	CASSPRGASGDTQYF	TGTGCCAGCTCACCCCGCGGTGCCTCTGGGGATACGCAGTATTTT
.	14	TRBJ2-1	.	TRBV18	CASSPPSRQGDWFF	TGTGCCAGCTCACCACCGTCCCGCCAGGGGGACTGGTTCTTC
.	16	TRBJ2-5	TRBD1	TRBV25-1	CASSEYGTGSTEAQYF	TGTGCCAGCAGTGAATATGGGACAGGGTCGACTGAGGCCCAGTACTTC
.	16	TRBJ1-2	TRBD1	TRBV4-1	CASSQDLSRGRGGYTF	TGCGCCAGCAGCCAAGATTTGTCCAGGGGGCGCGGAGGCTACACCTTC
.	14	TRBJ1-2	.	TRBV14	CASSQDQVIYGYTF	TGTGCCAGCAGCCAAGATCAGGTTATTTACGGCTACACCTTC
once	16	TRBJ2-3	TRBD2	TRBV24-1	CATSDSGRTSTDTQYF	TGTGCCACCAGTGATTCCGGGAGGACTAGCACAGATACGCAGTATTTT
.	17	TRBJ1-2	TRBD1	TRBV25-1	CASSDLHDRDRAVGYTF	TGTGCCAGCAGTGACCTCCACGACAGGGACCGTGCGGTTGGCTACACCTTC
.	14	TRBJ2-1	TRBD1	TRBV5-1	CASSPDRGRNEQFF	TGCGCCAGCTCGCCCGACAGGGGGCGAAATGAGCAGTTCTTC
.	19	TRBJ1-6	.	TRBV19	CASSIDWTAEGSYNSPLHF	TGTGCCAGTAGTATAGATTGGACAGCTGAAGGCTCCTATAATTCACCCCTCCACTTT
few	11	TRBJ2-7	.	TRBV13	CASSQGQEQYF	TGTGCCAGCAGCCAGGGTCAGGAGCAGTACTTC
.	15	TRBJ1-5	.	TRBV6-6	CASVVRDGSNQPQHF	TGTGCCAGCGTCGTCCGGGATGGGAGCAATCAGCCCCAGCATTTT
.	13	TRBJ1-1	.	TRBV6-1	CASSESLNTEAFF	TGTGCCAGCAGTGAATCCCTTAACACTGAAGCTTTCTTT
.	16	TRBJ1-2	.	TRBV19	CASNGVRQFSNYGYTF	TGTGCCAGTAACGGAGTAAGGCAGTTCTCAAACTATGGCTACACCTTC
.	15	TRBJ1-4	TRBD1	TRBV5-6	CASSLRDRINEKLFF	TGTGCCAGCAGCTTGAGGGACAGAATTAATGAAAAACTGTTTTTT
.	13	TRBJ2-1	TRBD1	TRBV18	CASSQGANNEQFF	TGTGCCAGCTCACAGGGGGCGAATAATGAGCAGTTCTTC
once	15	TRBJ1-5	TRBD1	TRBV18	CASSSGTGPNQPQHF	TGTGCCAGCTCATCCGGGACAGGACCCAATCAGCCCCAGCATTTT
.	15	TRBJ1-3	.	TRBV5-1	CASSLNGASGNTIYF	TGCGCCAGCAGCTTGAACGGAGCCTCTGGAAACACCATATATTTT
.	13	TRBJ1-1	.	TRBV6-5	CASSYSTETEAFF	TGTGCCAGCAGTTACTCGACAGAAACTGAAGCTTTCTTT
.	14	TRBJ1-5	TRBD1	TRBV19	CASRLQGVGQPQHF	TGTGCCAGTAGATTACAGGGGGTTGGTCAGCCCCAGCATTTT
.	14	TRBJ1-5	.	TRBV27	CASSFGGGGQPQHF	TGTGCCAGCAGTTTCGGGGGAGGGGGTCAGCCCCAGCATTTT
.	14	TRBJ2-3	.	TRBV5-8	CASSYGQRTDTQYF	TGTGCCAGCAGTTACGGACAGCGCACAGATACGCAGTATTTT
.	15	TRBJ1-5	TRBD1	TRBV6-1	CASSEYGTGHQPQHF	TGTGCCAGCAGTGAGTACGGGACAGGGCATCAGCCCCAGCATTTT
.	14	TRBJ2-5	TRBD1	TRBV5-3	CARRWGQIQETQYF	TGTGCCAGAAGATGGGGACAGATCCAAGAGACCCAGTACTTC